Listed below are T cell receptor beta chains from one sample, sequenced in a study of CD8+ T cells in alopecia areata. Profiling relied on immunoSEQ multiplex PCR, and the TCRdb table lists in-frame clones only, not all of them. The sample records some 88,000 clones, around 44% being singletons. The sequenced sample was CD8+ T cells sorted from blood, obtained at week 24, from a patient treated with tofacitinib. The receptors shown here come from a human donor with alopecia areata. Both conserved end residues are trimmed from each CDR3.

CDR3 | J | V
ASSPGTSYEQY | TRBJ2-7 | TRBV7-9
ASSPSSEKTQY | TRBJ2-5 | TRBV27
ASIRQPQH | TRBJ1-5 | TRBV6-1
ASGAGGTEAF | TRBJ1-1 | TRBV7-9
ASSQEEGIGNQPQH | TRBJ1-5 | TRBV4-2
ASSHDTDTQY | TRBJ2-3 | TRBV7-9
ASSQRQVAGDYEQY | TRBJ2-7 | TRBV4-1
ASSPRTSGVSQETQY | TRBJ2-5 | TRBV4-1
ASSSDRSYEQY | TRBJ2-7 | TRBV7-9
AWGDRRSSYEQY | TRBJ2-7 | TRBV30
ASSLAGVSNQPQH | TRBJ1-5 | TRBV7-8
ASSQEGFAALAKNIQY | TRBJ2-4 | TRBV4-1
ASRSTDTQY | TRBJ2-3 | TRBV9
AWNEASMNTEAF | TRBJ1-1 | TRBV30
ATSSGSGSNEQF | TRBJ2-1 | TRBV15
ASRPTSGTHNEQF | TRBJ2-1 | TRBV2
ASSGRTVGGDPYNEQF | TRBJ2-1 | TRBV25-1
ASSPGSAGVNEQF | TRBJ2-1 | TRBV18
SVNLAGEGETQY | TRBJ2-5 | TRBV29-1
ASSFDGRDSQY | TRBJ2-3 | TRBV5-1
ASSLLAGKGEQF | TRBJ2-1 | TRBV19
ASRTSGSYNEQF | TRBJ2-1 | TRBV27
ASSFSSGYEQY | TRBJ2-7 | TRBV5-1
SVHRGGPKDVLT | TRBJ2-6 | TRBV29-1
SAGNGETQY | TRBJ2-5 | TRBV20-1
ASSLQQGAGETQY | TRBJ2-5 | TRBV27
ASSPTSTSGSIYNEQF | TRBJ2-1 | TRBV4-1
ASSLQYLRELF | TRBJ2-2 | TRBV27
ATTPLRGNQPQH | TRBJ1-5 | TRBV28
ASSPGTGRREQY | TRBJ2-7 | TRBV6-5
ASSVGTGLTEAF | TRBJ1-1 | TRBV9
ASSEAGSGPYEQY | TRBJ2-7 | TRBV6-1
ASSSRGRRANEQY | TRBJ2-7 | TRBV7-9
ASSPLEVGYNEQF | TRBJ2-1 | TRBV4-1
ATSSGGNEQF | TRBJ2-1 | TRBV15
ASRGGPYGGYGYT | TRBJ1-2 | TRBV27
AWSIGGYEQF | TRBJ2-1 | TRBV30